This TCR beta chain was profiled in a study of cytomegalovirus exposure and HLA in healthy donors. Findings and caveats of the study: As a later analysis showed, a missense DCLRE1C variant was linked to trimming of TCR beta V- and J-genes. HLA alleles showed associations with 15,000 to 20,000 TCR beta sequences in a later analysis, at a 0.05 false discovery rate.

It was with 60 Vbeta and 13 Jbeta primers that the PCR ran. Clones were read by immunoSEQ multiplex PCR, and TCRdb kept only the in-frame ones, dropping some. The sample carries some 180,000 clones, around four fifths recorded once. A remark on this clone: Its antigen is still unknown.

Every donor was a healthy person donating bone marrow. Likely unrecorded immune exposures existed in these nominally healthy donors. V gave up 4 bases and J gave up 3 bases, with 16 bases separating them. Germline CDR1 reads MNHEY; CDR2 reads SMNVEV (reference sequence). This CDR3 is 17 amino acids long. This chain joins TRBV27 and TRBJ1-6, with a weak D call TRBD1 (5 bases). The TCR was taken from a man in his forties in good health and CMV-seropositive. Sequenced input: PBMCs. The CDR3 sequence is CASSWGFRQGYNSPLHF. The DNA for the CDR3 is TGTGCCAGCAGTTGGGGTTTTAGGCAGGGCTATAATTCACCCCTCCACTTT.